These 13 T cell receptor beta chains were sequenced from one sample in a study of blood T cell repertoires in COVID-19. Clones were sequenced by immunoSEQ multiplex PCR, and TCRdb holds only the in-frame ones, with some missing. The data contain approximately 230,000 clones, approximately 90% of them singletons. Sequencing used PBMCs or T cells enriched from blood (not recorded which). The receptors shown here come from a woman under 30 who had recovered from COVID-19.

The CDR3 DNA reads TGTGCCAGTAGTCCGAGGGACAGGGGTGGGCAGCCCCAGCATTTT. Its translation: CASSPRDRGGQPQHF. The V and J genes are TRBV19 and TRBJ1-5; TRBD1 agrees at 10 bases. V trimming: 5 bases; J trimming: 7 bases; junction bases outside the gene matches: 8. The CDR3 is 15 amino acids. CDR1 is LNHDA, CDR2 SQIVND, per germline (reference sequence).

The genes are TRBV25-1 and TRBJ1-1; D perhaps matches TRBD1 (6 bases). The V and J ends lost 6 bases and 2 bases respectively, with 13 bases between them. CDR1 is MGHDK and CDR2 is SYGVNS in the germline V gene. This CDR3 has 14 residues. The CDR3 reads CASRPNRENTEAFF. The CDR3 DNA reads TGTGCCAGCAGGCCGAACAGGGAAAACACTGAAGCTTTCTTT. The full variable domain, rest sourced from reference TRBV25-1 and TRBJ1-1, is EADIYQTPRYLVIGTGKKITLECSQTMGHDKMYWYQQDPGMELHLIHYSYGVNSTEKGDLSSESTVSRIRTEHFPLTLESARPSHTSQYLCASRPNRENTEAFFGQGTRLTVV.

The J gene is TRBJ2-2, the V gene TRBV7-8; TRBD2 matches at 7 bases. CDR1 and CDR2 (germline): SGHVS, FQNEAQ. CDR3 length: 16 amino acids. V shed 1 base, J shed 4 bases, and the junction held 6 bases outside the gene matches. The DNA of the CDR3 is TGTGCCAGCAGCTTAGTTCGGCGGGAGATCACCGGGGAGCTGTTTTTT. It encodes CASSLVRREITGELFF.

CDR3: CASSHIYRGTEAFF. DNA for the CDR3: TGTGCCAGCAGCCATATTTACAGGGGCACTGAAGCTTTCTTT. V is TRBV7-2 and J is TRBJ1-1; TRBD1 aligns across 7 bases. The CDR3 spans 14 residues. The V and J ends lost 5 bases and 4 bases, in that order; junction bases with no gene match: 7. In germline, CDR1 is SGHTA, CDR2 FQGNSA.

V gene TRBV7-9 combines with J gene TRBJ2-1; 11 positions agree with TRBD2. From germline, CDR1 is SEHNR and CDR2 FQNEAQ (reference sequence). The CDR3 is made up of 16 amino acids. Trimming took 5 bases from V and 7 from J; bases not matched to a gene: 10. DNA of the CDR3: TGTGCCAGCAGCCTTTCACTAGCGGGAGAGGAAAATGAGCAGTTCTTC. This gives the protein CASSLSLAGEENEQFF.

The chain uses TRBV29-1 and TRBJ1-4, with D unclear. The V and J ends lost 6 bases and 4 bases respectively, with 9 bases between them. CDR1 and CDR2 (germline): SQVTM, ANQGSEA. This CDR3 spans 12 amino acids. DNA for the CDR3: TGCAGCGTGAGGCCCAATAATGAAAAACTGTTTTTT. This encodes CSVRPNNEKLFF.

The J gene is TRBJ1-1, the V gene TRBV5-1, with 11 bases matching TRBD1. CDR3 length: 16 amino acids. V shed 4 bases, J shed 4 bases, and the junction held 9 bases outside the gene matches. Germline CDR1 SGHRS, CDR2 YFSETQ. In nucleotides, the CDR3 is TGCGCCAGCAGCCCGGGACAGGGGGTGTCGAGCACTGAAGCTTTCTTT. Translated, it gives CASSPGQGVSSTEAFF.

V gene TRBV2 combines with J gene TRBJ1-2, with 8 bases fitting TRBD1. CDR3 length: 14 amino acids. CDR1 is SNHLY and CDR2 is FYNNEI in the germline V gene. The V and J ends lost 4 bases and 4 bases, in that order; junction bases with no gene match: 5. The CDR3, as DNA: TGTGCCAGCAGTGGACAGGGGACCTTCTATGGCTACACCTTC. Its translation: CASSGQGTFYGYTF.

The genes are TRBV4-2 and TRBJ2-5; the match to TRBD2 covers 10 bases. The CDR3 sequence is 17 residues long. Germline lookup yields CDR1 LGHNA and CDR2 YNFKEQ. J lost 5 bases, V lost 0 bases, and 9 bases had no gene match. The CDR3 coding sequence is TGTGCCAGCAGCCAAGATAGGGCTAGCGGGAGCAGGGAGACCCAGTACTTC. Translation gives CASSQDRASGSRETQYF.

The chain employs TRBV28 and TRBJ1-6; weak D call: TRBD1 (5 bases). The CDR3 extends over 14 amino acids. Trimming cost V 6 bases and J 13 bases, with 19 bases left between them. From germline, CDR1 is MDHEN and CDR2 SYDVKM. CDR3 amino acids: CASSPGTEVSPLHF. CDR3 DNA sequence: TGTGCCAGCAGCCCCGGGACTGAGGTTTCGCCCCTCCACTTT. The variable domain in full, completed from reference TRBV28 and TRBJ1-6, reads DVKVTQSSRYLVKRTGEKVFLECVQDMDHENMFWYRQDPGLGLRLIYFSYDVKMKEKGDIPEGYSVSREKKERFSLILESASTNQTSMYLCASSPGTEVSPLHFGNGTRLTVT.

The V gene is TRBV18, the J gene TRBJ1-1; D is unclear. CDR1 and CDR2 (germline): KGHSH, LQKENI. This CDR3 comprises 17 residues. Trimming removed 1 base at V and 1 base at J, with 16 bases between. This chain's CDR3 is CASSPRGQDGKNTEAFF. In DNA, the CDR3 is TGTGCCAGCTCACCACGAGGCCAGGACGGGAAGAACACTGAAGCTTTCTTT.

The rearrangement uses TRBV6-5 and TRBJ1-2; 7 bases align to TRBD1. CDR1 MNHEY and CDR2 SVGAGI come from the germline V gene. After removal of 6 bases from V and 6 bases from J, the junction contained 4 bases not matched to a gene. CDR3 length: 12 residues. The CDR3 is CASRTGSHGYTF. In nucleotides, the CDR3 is TGTGCCAGCAGGACAGGGTCCCATGGCTACACCTTC.

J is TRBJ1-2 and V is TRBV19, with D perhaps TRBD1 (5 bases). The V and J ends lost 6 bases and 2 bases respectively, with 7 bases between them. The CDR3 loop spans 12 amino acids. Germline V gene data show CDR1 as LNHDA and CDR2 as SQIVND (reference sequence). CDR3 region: CASRTDNYGYTF. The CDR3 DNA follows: TGTGCCAGTAGGACAGACAACTATGGCTACACCTTC.